This TCR beta chain derives from a study of blood T cell repertoires in COVID-19. After removal of 5 bases from V and 3 bases from J, the junction contained 3 bases not matched to a gene. The CDR3 covers 14 residues. CDR1 is SGHTA and CDR2 is FQGNSA in the germline V gene. The protocol was immunoSEQ multiplex PCR, while the TCRdb copy is restricted to in-frame clones and leaves out a portion. Of 200,000 or so clones listed, approximately 90% were seen once; the top ten hold just over 2.5%. The specimen sequenced was PBMCs or T cells enriched from blood (not recorded which). The chain couples TRBV7-2 to TRBJ1-5; 8 positions match TRBD1. This sequence originates from a woman aged 25 to 39 who had recovered from COVID-19. DNA of the CDR3: TGTGCCAGCAGCCTGACAGGGGCCAATCAGCCCCAGCATTTT. This gives the protein CASSLTGANQPQHF.